The 23 T cell receptor beta chains given below trace back to one sample, sequenced in a study of blood T cell repertoires in COVID-19. Generated by immunoSEQ multiplex PCR, the TCRdb table keeps only in-frame clones and is missing some. The data contain some 50,000 clones, roughly 82% of them singletons. Sequencing was performed on peripheral blood. The origin of the receptors is a human donor in a cohort sampled during active COVID-19.

The chain couples TRBV5-1 to TRBJ2-5; TRBD1 agrees at 7 bases. This CDR3 has 15 residues. V lost 0 bases to trimming and J lost 7 bases; unmatched junction nucleotides: 9. CDR1 SGHRS and CDR2 YFSETQ come from the germline V gene. The CDR3 here is CASSLDPGTEGTQYF. CDR3 nucleotides: TGCGCCAGCAGCTTGGACCCCGGGACAGAAGGGACCCAGTACTTC. Drawing the rest from reference TRBV5-1 and TRBJ2-5, the complete variable domain is KAGVTQTPRYLIKTRGQQVTLSCSPISGHRSVSWYQQTPGQGLQFLFEYFSETQRNKGNFPGRFSGRQFSNSRSEMNVSTLELGDSALYLCASSLDPGTEGTQYFGPGTRLLVL.

This chain links TRBV3-1 (or the pseudogene TRBV3-2) with TRBJ2-1; D ambiguous. CDR3 length equals 12 residues. CDR1 and CDR2 from the germline V gene are LGHDT and YNNKEL (reference sequence). V dropped 3 bases and J dropped 8 bases, with 8 bases sitting between them. The CDR3 here is CASSHVSYEQFF. CDR3 coding DNA: TGTGCCAGCAGCCATGTAAGCTATGAGCAGTTCTTC.

The CDR3 loop reads CASSVSGANTGELFF. The CDR3 DNA follows: TGTGCCAGTTCTGTTAGCGGAGCGAACACCGGGGAGCTGTTTTTT. The chain is built from TRBV19 and TRBJ2-2; TRBD2 is a possible D gene (6 bases). V was shortened by 8 bases and J by 0 bases, with 13 bases between the two germline ends. This CDR3 region has 15 residues. Germline V gene data show CDR1 as LNHDA and CDR2 as SQIVND (reference sequence). Full variable domain (missing parts from reference TRBV19 and TRBJ2-2): DGGITQSPKYLFRKEGQNVTLSCEQNLNHDAMYWYRQDPGQGLRLIYYSQIVNDFQKGDIAEGYSVSREKKESFPLTVTSAQKNPTAFYLCASSVSGANTGELFFGEGSRLTVL.

The V call is TRBV5-1, the J call TRBJ2-2; perhaps TRBD2 as D (7 bases). The CDR3 has 14 amino acids. Germline-derived CDR1 and CDR2 are SGHRS and YFSETQ. Trimming stripped 9 bases from V and 0 bases from J, with 12 bases between. As DNA, the CDR3 is TGCGCCACCGGCGGGGGCGCGAACACCGGGGAGCTGTTTTTT. This codes for CATGGGANTGELFF.

V gene TRBV19 combines with J gene TRBJ2-3, with 10 nucleotides matching TRBD2. The CDR3 has 15 amino acids. Germline lookup yields CDR1 LNHDA and CDR2 SQIVND (reference sequence). V lost 5 bases to trimming and J lost 0 bases; unmatched junction nucleotides: 2. DNA for the CDR3: TGTGCCAGTAGTCCGGGACTAGCGAGCACAGATACGCAGTATTTT. This encodes CASSPGLASTDTQYF. Using reference TRBV19 and TRBJ2-3 for the parts outside the CDR3, the full variable domain is DGGITQSPKYLFRKEGQNVTLSCEQNLNHDAMYWYRQDPGQGLRLIYYSQIVNDFQKGDIAEGYSVSREKKESFPLTVTSAQKNPTAFYLCASSPGLASTDTQYFGPGTRLTVL.

The rearrangement links TRBV10-3 to TRBJ1-5, with a possible D match to TRBD1 (5 bases). The CDR3 covers 15 residues. Trimming removed 2 bases at V and 1 base at J, with 9 bases between. Germline V gene sequence: CDR1 ENHRY, CDR2 SYGVKD. CDR3 in amino acids: CAISEGGVSNQPQHF. DNA of the CDR3: TGTGCCATCAGTGAGGGAGGGGTGAGCAATCAGCCCCAGCATTTT.

Sample share makes this clone medium-sized. The rearrangement uses TRBV19 and TRBJ2-2; weak D call: TRBD1 (5 bases). The V and J ends lost 8 bases and 1 base respectively, with 8 bases between them. This CDR3 contains 13 residues. Germline assignment: CDR1 LNHDA and CDR2 SQIVND (reference sequence). DNA for the CDR3: TGTGCCAGTCAAACAGGGAACACCGGGGAGCTGTTTTTT. This codes for CASQTGNTGELFF.

The chain uses TRBV11-2 and TRBJ2-2; TRBD2 agrees at 7 bases. There are 14 residues in the CDR3. V trimming: 4 bases; J trimming: 5 bases; junction bases outside the gene matches: 4. In germline, CDR1 is SGHAT, CDR2 FQNNGV. CDR3 nucleotides: TGTGCCAGCAGCTCCCTTAGCGGGACCGGGGAGCTGTTTTTT. Translated, it gives CASSSLSGTGELFF. The complete variable domain, with remaining parts taken from reference TRBV11-2 and TRBJ2-2, reads EAGVAQSPRYKIIEKRQSVAFWCNPISGHATLYWYQQILGQGPKLLIQFQNNGVVDDSQLPKDRFSAERLKGVDSTLKIQPAKLEDSAVYLCASSSLSGTGELFFGEGSRLTVL.

This clone appeared once. This chain uses TRBV11-2 with TRBJ1-6; TRBD1 agrees at 7 bases. CDR1 SGHAT and CDR2 FQNNGV come from the germline V gene. After removal of 4 bases from V and 5 bases from J, the junction contained 14 bases not matched to a gene. CDR3 length: 18 amino acids. The DNA for the CDR3 is TGTGCCAGCAGCTCCGGGGGACTAGGCAGGGGGAATAATTCACCCCTCCACTTT. Translating gives CASSSGGLGRGNNSPLHF.

The chain carries TRBV15 and TRBJ1-3, with 7 bases fitting TRBD1. The CDR3 has 17 amino acids. From germline, CDR1 is LNHNV and CDR2 YYDKDF (reference sequence). V gave up 2 bases and J gave up 0 bases; unmatched junction bases: 7. The CDR3 DNA is TGTGCCACCAGCAGAACAGGGGATCCTTTCTCTGGAAACACCATATATTTT. It specifies CATSRTGDPFSGNTIYF.

The V and J genes are TRBV5-1 and TRBJ2-7, with TRBD1 as a possible D gene (5 bases). V was pared by 4 bases and J by 0 bases, with 11 bases between. CDR3 size: 14 residues. Germline-derived CDR1 and CDR2 are SGHRS and YFSETQ. In nucleotides, the CDR3 is TGCGCCAGCAGCAGCCGTGGGGCCTCCTACGAGCAGTACTTC. Its translation: CASSSRGASYEQYF.

V gene TRBV5-1 combines with J gene TRBJ2-3, with D maybe TRBD1 (5 bases). The V gene lost 6 bases and the J gene lost 4 bases, with 15 bases spanning the gap. The length of the CDR3 is 14 residues. CDR1 and CDR2 (germline): SGHRS, YFSETQ. This CDR3 is CASIQGGPADTQYF. CDR3 nucleotides: TGCGCCAGCATCCAGGGTGGCCCTGCAGATACGCAGTATTTT.

V is TRBV3-1 (or the pseudogene TRBV3-2) and J is TRBJ2-5; D is perhaps TRBD1 (5 bases). Per the germline V gene, CDR1 is LGHDT and CDR2 is YNNKEL (reference sequence). Trimming removed 1 base at V and 5 bases at J, with 11 bases between. The CDR3 has 14 amino acids. CDR3 amino acids: CASSQAQGQETQYF. DNA for the CDR3: TGTGCCAGCAGCCAAGCGCAGGGTCAGGAGACCCAGTACTTC.

V usage is TRBV5-4 and J usage is TRBJ1-2; 8 bases line up with TRBD1. The CDR3 is made up of 15 amino acids. V was clipped by 4 bases and J by 4 bases; unmatched bases: 9. Looked up from germline, CDR1 is SGHNT and CDR2 is YYREEE (reference sequence). The CDR3 spells CASSLRQGKGYGYTF. CDR3 coding DNA: TGTGCCAGCAGCCTACGACAGGGGAAGGGCTATGGCTACACCTTC.

This chain links TRBV5-1 with TRBJ2-7, with 8 nucleotides matching TRBD2. Trimming removed 0 bases from V and 3 bases from J; junction bases left unmatched: 5. The germline V gene has CDR1 SGHRS and CDR2 YFSETQ. The CDR3 length is 15 residues. The CDR3 DNA is TGCGCCAGCAGCTTGGCGGCCGGGGGGGTCTACGAGCAGTACTTC. This gives the protein CASSLAAGGVYEQYF.

The chain combines TRBV5-1 with TRBJ2-5, with D maybe TRBD1 (5 bases). Germline V CDR1 and CDR2: SGHRS, YFSETQ. With 4 bases removed from V and 7 bases from J, the gap between germline ends came to 17 bases. The CDR3 is 14 amino acids. In DNA form, the CDR3 reads TGCGCCAGCAGCAATTGGGGCAGAGATGGGACCCAGTACTTC. Translated, it gives CASSNWGRDGTQYF.

The gene calls are TRBV18 and TRBJ1-2, with a weak D call TRBD1 (6 bases). Deletions cut 3 bases from V and 4 bases from J, with 15 bases between. The CDR3 has 15 amino acids. Germline V gene sequence: CDR1 KGHSH, CDR2 LQKENI. The CDR3 DNA reads as TGTGCCAGCTCACCCGGGACACTTCTGCGCTATGGCTACACCTTC. Residues: CASSPGTLLRYGYTF.

This chain connects TRBV3-1 (or the pseudogene TRBV3-2) to TRBJ2-3, with TRBD2 identical over 7 bases. In germline, CDR1 is LGHDT, CDR2 YNNKEL (reference sequence). The CDR3 totals 16 residues. The V segment lost 4 bases and the J segment 4 bases; nucleotides outside the gene matches: 11. The DNA of the CDR3 is TGTGCCAGCAGCCTGAAAGGAGACAGCGGGGCAGATACGCAGTATTTT. It encodes CASSLKGDSGADTQYF.

This clone was counted between two and nine times. V and J are TRBV14 and TRBJ1-1; D is undetermined. The CDR3 covers 13 residues. V lost 2 bases and J lost 6, with 10 bases in between. In germline, CDR1 is SGHDN, CDR2 FVKESK. The CDR3 sequence is CASSQIFTSEAFF. CDR3 DNA: TGTGCCAGCAGCCAAATTTTCACTTCTGAAGCTTTCTTT.

This chain uses TRBV3-1 (or the pseudogene TRBV3-2) with TRBJ2-7, with TRBD2 matching 13 bases. Losses at the gene ends were 3 bases for V and 6 bases for J; bases not matched to a gene: 8. The CDR3 is made up of 16 amino acids. Germline lookup yields CDR1 LGHDT and CDR2 YNNKEL (reference sequence). CDR3 sequence reads: CASSHSTSGRAREQYF. In DNA, the CDR3 is TGTGCCAGCAGCCATTCCACTAGCGGGAGGGCCCGCGAGCAGTACTTC.

The chain carries TRBV28 and TRBJ1-1; a weak D match, TRBD1 (6 bases). There are 15 residues in the CDR3. Germline V gene sequence: CDR1 MDHEN, CDR2 SYDVKM. Trimming took 8 bases from V and 2 from J, leaving 18 bases between them. The CDR3 is CASLTGLRGNTEAFF. In DNA, the CDR3 is TGTGCCAGCCTAACAGGGTTGCGAGGAAACACTGAAGCTTTCTTT. The variable domain in full, with the rest retrieved from reference TRBV28 and TRBJ1-1, is DVKVTQSSRYLVKRTGEKVFLECVQDMDHENMFWYRQDPGLGLRLIYFSYDVKMKEKGDIPEGYSVSREKKERFSLILESASTNQTSMYLCASLTGLRGNTEAFFGQGTRLTVV.

This clone was counted a few times. The chain has TRBV7-8 and TRBJ1-1, with D perhaps TRBD1 (5 bases). The ends were cut back, 5 bases at V and 6 bases at J, with 10 bases in the middle. Germline values: CDR1 SGHVS, CDR2 FQNEAQ. This CDR3 has 12 amino acids. CDR3 amino acids: CASSRQSPEAFF. CDR3 DNA sequence: TGTGCCAGCAGCCGACAGTCTCCTGAAGCTTTCTTT.

The chain recombines TRBV5-1 with TRBJ2-1; TRBD2 is a possible D gene (6 bases). Germline V gene sequence: CDR1 SGHRS, CDR2 YFSETQ. The V and J ends lost 3 bases and 0 bases respectively, with 10 bases between them. The CDR3 extends over 15 amino acids. The chain's CDR3 is CASSWRGLSYNEQFF. The CDR3 DNA is TGCGCCAGCAGCTGGAGGGGCCTCTCCTACAATGAGCAGTTCTTC.